The 24 T cell receptor beta chains given below trace back to one sample, sequenced in a study of CD8+ T cells in alopecia areata. After isolation, RNA underwent reverse transcription to generate cDNA as the sequencing template. TCRdb's copy holds only in-frame clones and misses some; the assay was immunoSEQ multiplex PCR. The data show roughly 230,000 clones, with around two fifths seen just once and over 2% held by the top ten. As for treatment: oral pan-JAK inhibitor, 5-10 mg twice daily. Sequenced material: CD4+ T cells sorted from blood, taken at roughly week 36, from a patient treated with tofacitinib. The receptors here all came from a human donor with alopecia areata.

The chain combines TRBV9 with TRBJ2-2; D not certain. There are 12 residues in the CDR3. Per germline, CDR1 SGDLS and CDR2 YYNGEE. Deletions cut 4 bases from V and 5 bases from J, with 6 bases between. The CDR3 region has the DNA TGTGCCAGCAGCCCACCGACCGGGGAGCTGTTTTTT. It specifies CASSPPTGELFF.

The V call is TRBV5-1, the J call TRBJ2-3, with TRBD1 identical over 7 bases. The CDR3 extends over 17 amino acids. CDR1 and CDR2 (germline): SGHRS, YFSETQ. V lost 2 bases, J lost 3 bases, and 12 bases stayed unmatched. The CDR3 region has the DNA TGCGCCAGCAGCTTTTCCCCTGGACAGGATAGAACAGATACGCAGTATTTT. This encodes CASSFSPGQDRTDTQYF.

The J gene is TRBJ2-2, the V gene TRBV7-8, with TRBD2 identical over 12 bases. The J segment lost 1 base and the V segment lost 6 bases, leaving 3 bases of the junction unmatched. There are 16 residues in the CDR3. Germline lookup yields CDR1 SGHVS and CDR2 FQNEAQ. The CDR3 bases are TGTGCCAGCAGTCAGGGACTAGCGGGGAACACCGGGGAGCTGTTTTTT. It encodes CASSQGLAGNTGELFF.

This clone turned up a few times. J is TRBJ1-5 and V is TRBV7-2; D might be TRBD1 (5 bases). This CDR3 contains 14 residues. The ends were cut back, 3 bases at V and 1 base at J, with 7 bases in the middle. Germline values: CDR1 SGHTA, CDR2 FQGNSA. CDR3 sequence reads: CASSFRGSNQPQHF. The CDR3 nucleotides read TGTGCCAGCAGCTTTCGGGGGAGCAATCAGCCCCAGCATTTT.

The chain uses TRBV30 and TRBJ2-7; 9 positions agree with TRBD1. CDR1 and CDR2 (germline): GTSNPN, SVGIG (reference sequence). There are 14 residues in the CDR3. The V segment lost 5 bases and the J segment 3 bases; nucleotides outside the gene matches: 8. The CDR3 loop is CAWCAGQGFYEQYF. The CDR3, as DNA: TGTGCCTGGTGTGCGGGACAGGGATTCTACGAGCAGTACTTC.

This chain joins TRBV12-5 and TRBJ2-5, with D perhaps TRBD2 (5 bases). Germline CDR1 reads LGHNT; CDR2 reads FRNRAP. V lost 3 bases to trimming and J lost 5 bases, with 16 bases between them. This CDR3 spans 15 amino acids. CDR3 in DNA: TGTGCTAGTGGTTTCAGAGCGGTACCTAGGGAGACCCAGTACTTC. Translated, it gives CASGFRAVPRETQYF.

In its sample, this clone was seen a few times. The J gene is TRBJ2-7, the V gene TRBV28; TRBD1 aligns across 10 bases. The CDR3 contains 16 residues. Germline V gene data show CDR1 as MDHEN and CDR2 as SYDVKM. Trimming cost V 5 bases and J 3 bases; bases outside gene matches: 10. The CDR3 protein is CASSPNLGQGFYEQYF. The CDR3 DNA is TGTGCCAGCAGTCCTAACTTGGGACAGGGGTTCTACGAGCAGTACTTC.

This clone showed up just a few times. This chain links TRBV11-2 with TRBJ2-3; the match to TRBD2 covers 10 bases. This CDR3 contains 15 residues. Unmatched junction bases numbered 2, after V lost 5 bases and J lost 0 bases. Germline CDR1 is SGHAT and CDR2 is FQNNGV. The CDR3 region is CASSPTSGSTDTQYF. In DNA, the CDR3 is TGTGCCAGCAGCCCGACTAGCGGGAGCACAGATACGCAGTATTTT.

This clone was detected only once. The V and J genes are TRBV10-3 and TRBJ2-3, with D perhaps matching TRBD1 or TRBD2 (5 bases each). CDR3 size: 12 residues. The germline V and J ends were trimmed by 7 bases and 6 bases, with 11 bases remaining between them. The germline V gene has CDR1 ENHRY and CDR2 SYGVKD. The CDR3 sequence: CAITSEGDTQYF. The CDR3 nucleotides read TGTGCCATCACCTCAGAGGGGGATACGCAGTATTTT.

The CDR3: CASNTPRGNYGYTF. The CDR3 DNA follows: TGTGCCAGCAACACACCCCGGGGTAACTATGGCTACACCTTC. V and J are TRBV5-4 and TRBJ1-2; D is unresolved. Germline-derived CDR1 and CDR2 are SGHNT and YYREEE (reference sequence). Trimming took 6 bases from V and 1 from J, leaving 13 bases between them. This CDR3 comprises 14 residues. Based on the CDR3 plus reference TRBV5-4 and TRBJ1-2, the full variable domain is ETGVTQSPTHLIKTRGQQVTLRCSSQSGHNTVSWYQQALGQGPQFIFQYYREEENGRGNFPPRFSGLQFPNYSSELNVNALELDDSALYLCASNTPRGNYGYTFGSGTRLTVV.

This chain connects TRBV2 to TRBJ1-4; 7 bases agree with TRBD1. This CDR3 spans 16 amino acids. Germline trimming cut 8 bases from V and 4 bases from J; bases unmatched to any gene: 13. CDR1 is SNHLY, CDR2 FYNNEI, per germline. The CDR3 DNA follows: TGTGCCAGCCGAGAAAGGACAGGCAGCCTTAATGAAAAACTGTTTTTT. It translates to CASRERTGSLNEKLFF.

This clone was found a few times. This chain connects TRBV15 to TRBJ2-7; D uncertain. There are 14 residues in the CDR3. Germline assignment: CDR1 LNHNV and CDR2 YYDKDF (reference sequence). With 0 bases removed from V and 1 base from J, the gap between germline ends came to 7 bases. CDR3 region: CATSRDMVSYEQYF. The CDR3 region has the DNA TGTGCCACCAGCAGAGATATGGTATCCTACGAGCAGTACTTC. The entire variable domain, with the rest obtained from reference TRBV15 and TRBJ2-7, is as follows: DAMVIQNPRYQVTQFGKPVTLSCSQTLNHNVMYWYQQKSSQAPKLLFHYYDKDFNNEADTPDNFQSRRPNTSFCFLDIRSPGLGDTAMYLCATSRDMVSYEQYFGPGTRLTVT.

In its sample, this clone was seen a few times. The same CDR3 is also encoded by other DNA sequences in this sample. The chain joins TRBV11-2 to TRBJ2-3; 10 nucleotides agree with TRBD2. CDR1 and CDR2 (germline): SGHAT, FQNNGV. The CDR3 sequence is 15 residues long. J gave up 6 bases and V 2 bases, and 5 bases lay outside the gene matches. CDR3 amino acids: CASSLNSGRADTQYF. The CDR3 DNA sequence: TGTGCCAGCAGCTTAAACAGCGGGAGGGCGGATACGCAGTATTTT. The full variable domain, completed using reference TRBV11-2 and TRBJ2-3, is EAGVAQSPRYKIIEKRQSVAFWCNPISGHATLYWYQQILGQGPKLLIQFQNNGVVDDSQLPKDRFSAERLKGVDSTLKIQPAKLEDSAVYLCASSLNSGRADTQYFGPGTRLTVL.

CDR3 protein: CASSQVGTSARETQYF. The CDR3 DNA is TGCGCCAGCAGCCAAGTCGGGACCTCGGCCCGGGAGACCCAGTACTTC. The V call is TRBV4-1, the J call TRBJ2-5, with D perhaps assigned TRBD1 or TRBD2 (5 bases each). The CDR3 length is 16 residues. V lost 1 base, J lost 5 bases, and 17 bases lay in between. Germline V gene data show CDR1 as MGHRA and CDR2 as YSYEKL.

The chain carries TRBV2 and TRBJ2-7; TRBD2 matches at 12 bases. This CDR3 comprises 15 residues. Germline assignment: CDR1 SNHLY and CDR2 FYNNEI. The ends lost 1 base at V and 3 bases at J; junction bases unmatched: 1. This CDR3 is CASSEGTSGVYEQYF. The CDR3 DNA reads as TGTGCCAGCAGTGAAGGGACTAGCGGGGTCTACGAGCAGTACTTC.

Only one count was recorded for this clone. This chain links TRBV30 with TRBJ1-1; D is undetermined. V lost 1 base and J lost 8, with 14 bases in between. The CDR3 consists of 13 residues. The germline V gene has CDR1 GTSNPN and CDR2 SVGIG (reference sequence). CDR3 bases: TGTGCCTGGAGTGCAGGACTCCACCGGGAAGCTTTCTTT. This gives the protein CAWSAGLHREAFF. Using reference TRBV30 and TRBJ1-1 for the parts outside the CDR3, the full variable domain is SQTIHQWPATLVQPVGSPLSLECTVEGTSNPNLYWYRQAAGRGLQLLFYSVGIGQISSEVPQNLSASRPQDRQFILSSKKLLLSDSGFYLCAWSAGLHREAFFGQGTRLTVV.

V gene TRBV7-9 combines with J gene TRBJ1-1; 9 nucleotides align to TRBD1. This CDR3 contains 16 residues. The V and J ends lost 3 bases and 1 base, in that order; junction bases with no gene match: 6. Germline CDR1 SEHNR, CDR2 FQNEAQ (reference sequence). The CDR3 sequence is CASSFGDRVENTEAFF. The CDR3 nucleotides are TGTGCCAGCAGCTTCGGGGACAGGGTAGAGAACACTGAAGCTTTCTTT. Complete variable domain (other parts from reference TRBV7-9 and TRBJ1-1): DTGVSQNPRHKITKRGQNVTFRCDPISEHNRLYWYRQTLGQGPEFLTYFQNEAQLEKSRLLSDRFSAERPKGSFSTLEIQRTEQGDSAMYLCASSFGDRVENTEAFFGQGTRLTVV.

The rearrangement links TRBV5-6 to TRBJ2-1; D tentatively fits TRBD1 or TRBD2 (5 bases each). This CDR3 region has 14 residues. V was trimmed by 1 base and J by 4 bases, leaving 9 bases between them. The germline gives CDR1 SGHDT, CDR2 YYEEEE. CDR3 loop: CASSLTGQYNEQFF. DNA for the CDR3: TGTGCCAGCAGCTTGACGGGGCAATACAATGAGCAGTTCTTC.

This clone was seen at least ten times. V is TRBV18 and J is TRBJ1-1, with D perhaps TRBD1 (6 bases). The CDR3 is 16 amino acids. CDR1 KGHSH and CDR2 LQKENI come from the germline V gene. Trimming removed 6 bases at V and 1 base at J, with 18 bases between. The CDR3 nucleotides are TGTGCCAGCTCGCGCGGGGACATGAGGGAGAACACTGAAGCTTTCTTT. Encoded protein: CASSRGDMRENTEAFF.

This clone showed up just a few times. V and J are TRBV6-5 and TRBJ2-1; no reliable D call. Trimming stripped 5 bases from V and 7 bases from J, with 15 bases between. This CDR3 has 14 amino acids. Germline values: CDR1 MNHEY, CDR2 SVGAGI. CDR3 coding DNA: TGTGCCAGCAGTACCTCTGGTTTAGGGAATGAGCAGTTCTTC. Protein: CASSTSGLGNEQFF.

This clone was observed once. This chain links TRBV30 with TRBJ2-3, with TRBD1 as a possible D gene (6 bases). CDR1 is GTSNPN, CDR2 SVGIG, per germline (reference sequence). V shed 3 bases and J shed 2 bases, with 12 bases lying between them. This CDR3 contains 14 residues. The CDR3 loop is CAWSQGFSTDTQYF. DNA for the CDR3: TGTGCCTGGAGCCAGGGGTTCTCCACAGATACGCAGTATTTT.

This rearrangement joins TRBV29-1 to TRBJ1-1; D gene unclear. V was pared by 5 bases and J by 0 bases, with 10 bases between. CDR1 SQVTM and CDR2 ANQGSEA come from the germline V gene. The CDR3 has 13 amino acids. In DNA, the CDR3 is TGCAGCGTTCGGCCCCGACTGAACACTGAAGCTTTCTTT. Its protein product is CSVRPRLNTEAFF.

V usage is TRBV29-1 and J usage is TRBJ1-2; no clear D. Germline V gene sequence: CDR1 SQVTM, CDR2 ANQGSEA. With 6 bases removed from V and 6 bases from J, the gap between germline ends came to 14 bases. There are 12 residues in the CDR3. The CDR3 coding sequence is TGCAGCGTCCGGACGGGTGGGAATGGCTACACCTTC. It yields the protein CSVRTGGNGYTF.

This clone has a handful of counts. This sequence joins TRBV6-4 and TRBJ2-4; 11 nucleotides align to TRBD2. The CDR3 is 13 amino acids. The V segment lost 6 bases and the J segment 11 bases; nucleotides outside the gene matches: 6. The germline V gene encodes CDR1 MRHNA and CDR2 SNTAGT. CDR3 nucleotides: TGTGCCAGCAGCCCGACTAGCGGGACTCTTCAGTACTTC. It codes for CASSPTSGTLQYF.